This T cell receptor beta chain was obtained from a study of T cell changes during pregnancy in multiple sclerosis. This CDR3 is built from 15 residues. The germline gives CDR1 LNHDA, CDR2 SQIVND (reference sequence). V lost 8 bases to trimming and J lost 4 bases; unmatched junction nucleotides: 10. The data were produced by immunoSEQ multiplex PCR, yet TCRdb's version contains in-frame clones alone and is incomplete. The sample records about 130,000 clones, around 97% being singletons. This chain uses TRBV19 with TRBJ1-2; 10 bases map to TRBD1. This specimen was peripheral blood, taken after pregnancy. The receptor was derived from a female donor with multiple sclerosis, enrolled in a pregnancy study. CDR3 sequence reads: CASYPGQGPFYGYTF. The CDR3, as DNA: TGTGCCAGTTACCCGGGACAGGGGCCATTCTATGGCTACACCTTC.